What follows are 16 T cell receptor beta chains derived from one specimen sequenced in a study of T cell repertoires in aging, cancer and after chemotherapy. A mixed TRB-A/B primer pool amplified rearranged TRB by multiplex touch-down PCR. TCRdb independently ran MiXCR on the multiplex PCR reads; one entry per CDR3 protein. This table has more than 950 distinct CDR3 sequences, around 25% appearing once. TCR beta rearrangements were amplified from peripheral blood genomic DNA. Material for sequencing was blood. These receptors originate from a human donor with a solid tumor.

V is TRBV5-6 and J is TRBJ2-3; D uncertain. With 5 bases removed from V and 4 bases from J, the gap between germline ends came to 8 bases. Per the germline V gene, CDR1 is SGHDT and CDR2 is YYEEEE. This CDR3 is 12 amino acids long. CDR3 sequence reads: CASSPAPDTQYF. CDR3 DNA sequence: TGTGCCAGCAGTCCGGCTCCAGATACGCAGTATTTT. The full variable domain, rest sourced from reference TRBV5-6 and TRBJ2-3, is DAGVTQSPTHLIKTRGQQVTLRCSPKSGHDTVSWYQQALGQGPQFIFQYYEEEERQRGNFPDRFSGHQFPNYSSELNVNALLLGDSALYLCASSPAPDTQYFGPGTRLTVL.

By share, this clonotype ranks as large (0.1 to 1%). The J gene is TRBJ1-5, the V gene TRBV30; D may be TRBD1 (5 bases). In germline, CDR1 is GTSNPN, CDR2 SVGIG (reference sequence). V was shortened by 3 bases and J by 1 base, with 13 bases between the two germline ends. The CDR3 loop spans 15 amino acids. The CDR3 protein is CAWSERGWSNQPQHF. CDR3 coding DNA: TGTGCCTGGAGCGAAAGGGGCTGGAGCAATCAGCCCCAGCATTTT.

The chain couples TRBV7-9 to TRBJ1-1; D unresolved. V was pared by 2 bases and J by 1 base, with 8 bases between. Germline V gives CDR1 SEHNR, CDR2 FQNEAQ (reference sequence). This CDR3 comprises 14 residues. CDR3 DNA sequence: TGTGCCAGCAGCTTATCTCAATGGAACACTGAAGCTTTCTTT. This encodes CASSLSQWNTEAFF.

This clonotype was detected a few times. The genes are TRBV20-1 and TRBJ2-1, with D possibly being TRBD2 (5 bases). CDR3 length: 11 amino acids. Germline V CDR1 and CDR2: DFQATT, SNEGSKA (reference sequence). The V gene lost 5 bases and the J gene lost 10 bases, with 12 bases spanning the gap. CDR3 in DNA: TGCAGTGCTCTCCGGAGGTTGGAGCAGTTCTTC. The encoded protein is CSALRRLEQFF.

The chain links TRBV5-1 to TRBJ2-6, with a possible D match to TRBD1 (7 bases). The V gene lost 0 bases and the J gene lost 1 base, with 11 bases spanning the gap. The CDR3 contains 17 residues. The germline CDR1 and CDR2 sequences are SGHRS and YFSETQ. CDR3 nucleotides: TGCGCCAGCAGCTTGGGACAGGGAGGTTCTGGGGCCAACGTCCTGACTTTC. This codes for CASSLGQGGSGANVLTF.

This clonotype showed up just a few times. The genes are TRBV20-1 and TRBJ1-2; D might be TRBD1 (5 bases). V lost 3 bases and J 1 base, leaving 21 bases between the germline ends. The CDR3 is 17 residues long. Germline values: CDR1 DFQATT, CDR2 SNEGSKA (reference sequence). CDR3 loop: CSASPLGPGRFNYGYTF. In DNA, the CDR3 is TGCAGTGCTAGTCCCCTGGGGCCGGGACGGTTTAACTATGGCTACACCTTC.

In its sample, this clonotype is large. The chain joins TRBV6-5 to TRBJ1-6; the D gene is possibly TRBD1 (6 bases). This CDR3 comprises 15 residues. With 2 bases removed from V and 6 bases from J, the gap between germline ends came to 11 bases. Germline V gene lookup returns CDR1 MNHEY and CDR2 SVGAGI. Written as DNA, the CDR3 is TGTGCCAGCAGTTACGCCAGGGGAGGTAATTCACCCCTCCACTTT. Protein sequence: CASSYARGGNSPLHF.

This rearrangement joins TRBV4-1 to TRBJ1-2; no reliable D call. Germline assignment: CDR1 MGHRA and CDR2 YSYEKL. Trimming shortened V by 4 bases and J by 0 bases, and 15 bases separated the two germline ends. The CDR3 is 16 amino acids. The CDR3 nucleotides read TGCGCCAGCAGCCCCCTTTTGCCCGGATCTAACTATGGCTACACCTTC. It codes for CASSPLLPGSNYGYTF.

The table lists this clonotype with a few counts. This chain connects TRBV20-1 to TRBJ2-7; 8 nucleotides match TRBD2. Germline loops: CDR1 DFQATT, CDR2 SNEGSKA (reference sequence). J lost 3 bases, V lost 3 bases, and 1 base had no gene match. This CDR3 has 12 amino acids. The CDR3 is CSARSGGYEQYF. The CDR3 coding sequence is TGCAGTGCTAGGAGCGGGGGCTACGAGCAGTACTTC.

V gene TRBV29-1 combines with J gene TRBJ2-7; D is possibly TRBD1 or TRBD2 (5 bases each). CDR1 is SQVTM, CDR2 ANQGSEA, per germline. The CDR3 totals 14 residues. V shed 4 bases and J shed 2 bases, with 15 bases lying between them. Here the CDR3 reads CSVGRQGAPYEQYF. The CDR3 DNA reads as TGCAGCGTTGGGAGGCAGGGTGCTCCCTACGAGCAGTACTTC.

This clonotype turned up a few times. The chain couples TRBV14 to TRBJ1-3; D possibly corresponds to TRBD1 (5 bases). Germline assignment: CDR1 SGHDN and CDR2 FVKESK. The V end was cut by 4 bases, the J end by 0 bases, with 7 bases between. The CDR3 has 14 amino acids. CDR3: CASSPGHSGNTIYF. The CDR3 nucleotides read TGTGCCAGCAGCCCGGGGCACTCTGGAAACACCATATATTTT. Based on the CDR3 plus reference TRBV14 and TRBJ1-3, the full variable domain is EAGVTQFPSHSVIEKGQTVTLRCDPISGHDNLYWYRRVMGKEIKFLLHFVKESKQDESGMPNNRFLAERTGGTYSTLKVQPAELEDSGVYFCASSPGHSGNTIYFGEGSWLTVV.

The chain carries TRBV28 and TRBJ1-5; no firm D call. This CDR3 spans 16 amino acids. Germline CDR1 reads MDHEN; CDR2 reads SYDVKM. V lost 7 bases and J 4 bases, leaving 20 bases between the germline ends. The CDR3 DNA is TGTGCCAGCAAGGGAGGGAATGTGGGTCGGAATCAGCCCCAGCATTTT. It encodes CASKGGNVGRNQPQHF.

This chain uses TRBV10-3 with TRBJ1-5, with D possibly TRBD1 on 6 matching bases. CDR1 ENHRY and CDR2 SYGVKD come from the germline V gene. V gave up 3 bases and J gave up 3 bases, with 9 bases separating them. CDR3 size: 14 residues. This CDR3 reads CAISEQGSNQPQHF. The CDR3 DNA reads TGTGCCATCAGTGAACAGGGTTCCAATCAGCCCCAGCATTTT.

By share, this clonotype ranks as medium-sized. The V and J genes are TRBV6-6 and TRBJ1-3, with a weak D call TRBD1 (6 bases). The CDR3 spans 16 residues. The germline V and J ends were trimmed by 2 bases and 0 bases, with 11 bases remaining between them. Per the germline V gene, CDR1 is MNHNY and CDR2 is SVGAGI (reference sequence). The CDR3 coding sequence is TGTGCCAGCAGTTACGGGGGGGGCCTCTCTGGAAACACCATATATTTT. Translated: CASSYGGGLSGNTIYF.

This clonotype was seen more than once but under ten times. CDR3 protein: CASSLRDSRNEQFF. The CDR3 nucleotides read TGTGCCAGCAGCTTACGGGACAGCCGCAATGAGCAGTTCTTC. V is TRBV7-9 and J is TRBJ2-1, with 7 bases aligning to TRBD1. This CDR3 contains 14 residues. Germline CDR1 and CDR2: SEHNR and FQNEAQ (reference sequence). V was pared by 2 bases and J by 6 bases, with 4 bases of the junction left unmatched.

A few counts support this clonotype. The chain is built from TRBV6-4 and TRBJ1-3, with D possibly matching TRBD1 (5 bases). The CDR3 totals 15 residues. Trimming shortened V by 3 bases and J by 3 bases, and 12 bases separated the two germline ends. Germline V gene sequence: CDR1 MRHNA, CDR2 SNTAGT. CDR3 amino acids: CASSERGLNGNTIYF. The CDR3 coding sequence is TGTGCCAGCAGTGAGAGGGGTCTTAATGGAAACACCATATATTTT.